The following is a T cell receptor (beta chain) sequence with its context. TCRdb recomputed calls from the RT-PCR reads with MiXCR, one row per CDR3 protein. The sample gives roughly 880,000 distinct CDR3 sequences, over 15% of which show up once; 5% to 6.5% is in the top ten. This entry belongs to a study of patients and donors after allogeneic stem cell transplantation. Deletions cut 6 bases from V and 0 bases from J, with 12 bases between. The CDR3 has 14 residues. Germline V CDR1 and CDR2: SEHNR, FQNEAQ (reference sequence). The chain uses TRBV7-9 and TRBJ2-7; possibly TRBD1 for D (6 bases). The sequencing input was blood, either unsorted or a sorted T cell fraction (not recorded which). This clonotype originated in a human donor who was either an allogeneic HSCT recipient or a stem cell or donor lymphocyte infusion donor (not recorded which). It is not recorded whose cells these are; they may come from a transplant donor. CDR3 DNA: TGTGCCAGCAGATCACGACAGGCCTCCTACGAGCAGTACTTC. Amino acids: CASRSRQASYEQYF.